Below, one TCR beta chain is given with its context. Its antigen remains unknown. CDR1 SGHAT and CDR2 FQNNGV come from the germline V gene. The junction had 6 bases not matched to a gene; V was cut back by 2 bases and J by 4 bases. This CDR3 is built from 15 residues. The record originates from a study of OX40 agonist ivuxolimab in advanced cancers. Looking at the study overall: Those enrolled were approximately 83% male, with a mean age of around 55 years and ages from roughly 20 to 85. Study results and limitations: The study found among the lowest clonal expansion in partial responders at 0.1-3.0 mg/kg.

Patients with autoimmune history or systemic immunosuppression were excluded. Repertoires were generated with immunoSEQ multiplex PCR, while TCRdb's copy carries only in-frame clones and drops some. The profile shows 65,000 or so clones, roughly 80% of them singletons. The chain employs TRBV11-2 and TRBJ1-1; 8 bases fit TRBD1. Sequenced material: CD4+ or CD8+ T cells sorted from blood, taken in a trial of the OX40 agonist ivuxolimab. The TCR originated in an adult with an advanced solid tumor such as melanoma, head and neck, liver or kidney cancer. For the CDR3, the DNA is TGTGCCAGCAGCTTACAGGGGGCTGGGGGCACTGAAGCTTTCTTT. This codes for CASSLQGAGGTEAFF. The variable domain in full, with the rest retrieved from reference TRBV11-2 and TRBJ1-1, is EAGVAQSPRYKIIEKRQSVAFWCNPISGHATLYWYQQILGQGPKLLIQFQNNGVVDDSQLPKDRFSAERLKGVDSTLKIQPAKLEDSAVYLCASSLQGAGGTEAFFGQGTRLTVV.